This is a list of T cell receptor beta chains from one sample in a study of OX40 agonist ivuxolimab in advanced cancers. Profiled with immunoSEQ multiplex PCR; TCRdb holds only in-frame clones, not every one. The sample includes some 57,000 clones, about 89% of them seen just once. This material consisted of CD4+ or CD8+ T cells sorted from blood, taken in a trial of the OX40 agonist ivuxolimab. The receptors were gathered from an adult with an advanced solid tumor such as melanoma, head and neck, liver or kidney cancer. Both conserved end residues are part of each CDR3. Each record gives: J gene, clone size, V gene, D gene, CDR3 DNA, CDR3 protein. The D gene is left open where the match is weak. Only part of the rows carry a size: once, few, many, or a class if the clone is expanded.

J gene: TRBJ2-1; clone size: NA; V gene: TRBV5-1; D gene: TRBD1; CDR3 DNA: TGCGCCAGCAGCTCGGACCGACAGGGGGCTAATATAGATGAGCAGTTCTTC; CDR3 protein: CASSSDRQGANIDEQFF
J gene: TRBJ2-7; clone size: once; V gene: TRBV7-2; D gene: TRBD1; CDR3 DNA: TGTGCCAGCAGCGTATTAGACAGGGGCGAGCAGTACTTC; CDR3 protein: CASSVLDRGEQYF
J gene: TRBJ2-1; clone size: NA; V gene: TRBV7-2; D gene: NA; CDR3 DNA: TGTGCCAGCAGCAACTGGACGAGCTACAATGAGCAGTTCTTC; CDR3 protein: CASSNWTSYNEQFF
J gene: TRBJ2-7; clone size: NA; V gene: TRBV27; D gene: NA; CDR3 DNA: TGTGCCAGCAGTCGGAGCGTGGACTACGAGCAGTACTTC; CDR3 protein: CASSRSVDYEQYF
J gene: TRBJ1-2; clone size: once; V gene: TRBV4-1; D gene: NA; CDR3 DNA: TGCGCCAGCAGCCAGGAAAGGGCAGGAACTGGCTACACCTTC; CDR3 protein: CASSQERAGTGYTF
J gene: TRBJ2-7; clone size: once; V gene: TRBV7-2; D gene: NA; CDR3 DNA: TGTGCCAGCGCAAGAGGGTCAGATACCTACGAGCAGTACTTC; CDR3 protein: CASARGSDTYEQYF
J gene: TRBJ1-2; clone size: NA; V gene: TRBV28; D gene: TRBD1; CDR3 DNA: TGTGCCAGCAGTCCCGGACAGGAAGCTAACTATGGCTACACCTTC; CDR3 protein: CASSPGQEANYGYTF
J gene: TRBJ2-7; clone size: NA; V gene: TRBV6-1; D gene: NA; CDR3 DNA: TGTGCCAGCGAACAGGGCTACGAGCAGTACTTC; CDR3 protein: CASEQGYEQYF
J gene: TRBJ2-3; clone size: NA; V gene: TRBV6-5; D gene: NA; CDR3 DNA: TGTGCCAGCAGCCCCGGTCCCGATACGCAGTATTTT; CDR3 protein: CASSPGPDTQYF
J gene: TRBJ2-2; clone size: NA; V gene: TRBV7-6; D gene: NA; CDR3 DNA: TGTGCCAGCAGCTTTACGGGACGGGTCACCGGGGAGCTGTTTTTT; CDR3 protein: CASSFTGRVTGELFF
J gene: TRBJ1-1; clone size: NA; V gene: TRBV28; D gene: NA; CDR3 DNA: TGTGCCAGCAGTGAAGGGGACCAGACGGCTTTCTTT; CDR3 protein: CASSEGDQTAFF
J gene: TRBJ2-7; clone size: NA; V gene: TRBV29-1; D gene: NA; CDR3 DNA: TGCAGCGTAATTGACCGGAGCTCCTACGAGCAGTACTTC; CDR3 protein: CSVIDRSSYEQYF
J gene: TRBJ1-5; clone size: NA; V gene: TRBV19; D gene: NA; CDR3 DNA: TGTGCCAGTAGTATGATGGAGGGGGGAGGACAGCCCCAGCATTTT; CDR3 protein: CASSMMEGGGQPQHF
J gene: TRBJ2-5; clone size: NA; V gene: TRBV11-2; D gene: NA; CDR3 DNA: TGTGCCAGCAGCCCCCCCGGGGTGGGCCAAGAGACCCAGTACTTC; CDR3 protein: CASSPPGVGQETQYF
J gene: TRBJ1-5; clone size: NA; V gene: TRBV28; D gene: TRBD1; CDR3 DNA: TGTGCCAGCAGTTTCGATGTTTTTACGGACAGGAGGCATCAGCCCCAGCATTTT; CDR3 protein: CASSFDVFTDRRHQPQHF
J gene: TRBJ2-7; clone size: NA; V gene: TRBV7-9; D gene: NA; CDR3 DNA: TGTGCCAGCAGCCTAGGGACGCACTCCTACGAGCAGTACTTC; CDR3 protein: CASSLGTHSYEQYF
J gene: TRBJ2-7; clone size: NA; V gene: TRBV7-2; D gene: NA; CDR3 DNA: TGTGCCAGCAGCTTAGAGGCGGGGACCTACGAGCAGTACTTC; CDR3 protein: CASSLEAGTYEQYF
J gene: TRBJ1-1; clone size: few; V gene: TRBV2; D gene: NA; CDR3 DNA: TGTGCCAGCATAGTTTTGGGGAGGACTGAAGCTTTCTTT; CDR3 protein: CASIVLGRTEAFF
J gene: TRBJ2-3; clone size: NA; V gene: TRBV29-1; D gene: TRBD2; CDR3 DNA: TGCAGCGAGGCGGGGGTCACAAATACGCAGTATTTT; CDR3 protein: CSEAGVTNTQYF
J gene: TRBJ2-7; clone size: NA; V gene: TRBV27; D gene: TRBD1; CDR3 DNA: TGTGCCAGCAGGGAGCGGGACAGGGGTTACTCCGAGCAGTACTTC; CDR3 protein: CASRERDRGYSEQYF
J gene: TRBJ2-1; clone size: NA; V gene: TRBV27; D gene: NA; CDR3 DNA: TGTGCCAGCAGTTTAATGTCCCGGGGCTTTTCCGAGCAGTTCTTC; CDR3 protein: CASSLMSRGFSEQFF
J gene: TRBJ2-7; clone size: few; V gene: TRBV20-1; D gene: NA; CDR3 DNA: TGCAGTGCTAGACGGGCAGGCGAGCAGTACTTC; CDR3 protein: CSARRAGEQYF
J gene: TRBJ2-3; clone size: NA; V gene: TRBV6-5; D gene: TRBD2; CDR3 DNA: TGTGCCAGCAGTCGCCAGGGACTAGCGGGAGGTACGCAGTATTTT; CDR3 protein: CASSRQGLAGGTQYF
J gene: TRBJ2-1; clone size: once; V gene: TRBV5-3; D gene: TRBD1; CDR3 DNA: TGTGCCAGAAGCTATGGACAGGGAAGCTCCTACAATGAGCAGTTCTTC; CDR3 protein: CARSYGQGSSYNEQFF
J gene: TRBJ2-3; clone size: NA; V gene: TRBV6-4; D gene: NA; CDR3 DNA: TGTGCCAGTGCGTCTGAGGGCCCAGATACGCAGTATTTT; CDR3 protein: CASASEGPDTQYF
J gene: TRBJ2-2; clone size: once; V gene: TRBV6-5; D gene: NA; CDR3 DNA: TGTGCCAGCAGTTACTCAGCCACCGGGGAGCTGTTTTTT; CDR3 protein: CASSYSATGELFF
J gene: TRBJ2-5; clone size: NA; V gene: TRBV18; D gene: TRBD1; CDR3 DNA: TGTGCCAGCTCACTGGACAGGCTACAAGAGACCCAGTACTTC; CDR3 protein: CASSLDRLQETQYF
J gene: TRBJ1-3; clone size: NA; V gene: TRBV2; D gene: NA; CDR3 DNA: TGTGCCAGCATGATCGGGATCTCTGGAAACACCATATATTTT; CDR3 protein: CASMIGISGNTIYF
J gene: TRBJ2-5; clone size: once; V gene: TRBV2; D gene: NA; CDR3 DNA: TGTGCCAGCTCGAGGGAGTTTATATCGGGGGAGACCCAGTACTTC; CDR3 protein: CASSREFISGETQYF
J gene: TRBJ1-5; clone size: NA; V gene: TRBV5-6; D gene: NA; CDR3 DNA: TGTGCCAGCAGCTTGGGCCCAGATCAGCCCCAGCATTTT; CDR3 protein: CASSLGPDQPQHF
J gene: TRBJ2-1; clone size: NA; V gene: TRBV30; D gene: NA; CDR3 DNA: TGTGCCTGGAGCAGGAGCTCCTACAATGAGCAGTTCTTC; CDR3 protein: CAWSRSSYNEQFF
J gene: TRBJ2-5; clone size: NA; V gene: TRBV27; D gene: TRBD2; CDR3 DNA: TGTGCCAGCAGTTTATGCGGGAGGGCCGAAAATGTAGAGACCCAGTACTTC; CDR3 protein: CASSLCGRAENVETQYF
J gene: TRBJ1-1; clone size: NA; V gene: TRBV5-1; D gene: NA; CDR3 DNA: TGCGCCAGCAGCTTGGGTGAATACACTGAAGCTTTCTTT; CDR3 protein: CASSLGEYTEAFF
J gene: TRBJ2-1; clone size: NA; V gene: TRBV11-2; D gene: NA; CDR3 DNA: TGTGCCAGCAGCGTACCCCTGACAGATTGGGTAAACTACAATGAGCAGTTCTTC; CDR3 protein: CASSVPLTDWVNYNEQFF
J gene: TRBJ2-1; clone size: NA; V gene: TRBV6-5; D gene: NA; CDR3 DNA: TGTGCCAGCAGTTACTCGGGAAAAGACTCCTACAATGAGCAGTTCTTC; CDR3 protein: CASSYSGKDSYNEQFF
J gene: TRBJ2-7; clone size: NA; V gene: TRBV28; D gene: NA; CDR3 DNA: TGTGCCAGCAGTACCACGAGTTTGGGCTACGAGCAGTACTTC; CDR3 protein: CASSTTSLGYEQYF
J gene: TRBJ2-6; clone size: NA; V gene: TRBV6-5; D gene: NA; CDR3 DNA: TGTGCCAGCAGTTATTGGTGGGGATCTGGGGCCAACGTCCTGACTTTC; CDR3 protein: CASSYWWGSGANVLTF
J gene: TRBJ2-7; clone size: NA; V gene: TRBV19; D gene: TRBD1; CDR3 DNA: TGTGCCAGTATGGACCCCGGGACAGGGATATACGAGCAGTACTTC; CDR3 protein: CASMDPGTGIYEQYF
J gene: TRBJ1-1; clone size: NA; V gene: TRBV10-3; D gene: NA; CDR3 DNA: TGTGCCATCACCCGGGGCACTGAAGCTTTCTTT; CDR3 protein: CAITRGTEAFF
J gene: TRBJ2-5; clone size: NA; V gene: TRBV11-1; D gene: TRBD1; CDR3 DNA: TGTGCCAGCAGCTTAGGAAGGACAGGGGATCGGCAAGAGACCCAGTACTTC; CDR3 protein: CASSLGRTGDRQETQYF
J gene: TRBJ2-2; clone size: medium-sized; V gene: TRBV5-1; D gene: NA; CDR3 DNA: TGCGCCAGCAGCGTCTCCGGAACCGGGGAGCTGTTTTTT; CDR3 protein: CASSVSGTGELFF
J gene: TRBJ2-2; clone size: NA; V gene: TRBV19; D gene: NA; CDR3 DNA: TGTGCCAGTAGTACCAGCCCGGAACCCGGGGAGCTGTTTTTT; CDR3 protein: CASSTSPEPGELFF
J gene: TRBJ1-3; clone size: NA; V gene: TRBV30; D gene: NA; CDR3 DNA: TGTGCCTGGAGTTCGGTGGGAAACACCATATATTTT; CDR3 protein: CAWSSVGNTIYF
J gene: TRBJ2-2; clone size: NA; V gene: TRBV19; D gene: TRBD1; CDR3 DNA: TGTGCCGCCCAGGGACAGGGGTCCGGGGAGCTGTTTTTT; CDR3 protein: CAAQGQGSGELFF
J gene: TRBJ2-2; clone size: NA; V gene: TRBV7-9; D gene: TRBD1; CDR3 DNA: TGTGCCAGCAGCTACTGGACAGGGAACACCGGGGAGCTGTTTTTT; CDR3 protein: CASSYWTGNTGELFF
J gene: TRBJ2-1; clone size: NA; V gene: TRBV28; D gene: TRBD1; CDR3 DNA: TGTGCCAGCACCGGCGGGACAGGGGGCTACAATGAGCAGTTCTTC; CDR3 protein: CASTGGTGGYNEQFF